This T cell receptor (beta chain) emerged from a study of T cell responses to AZD1222 COVID-19 vaccine. CDR3 length: 15 amino acids. The V gene's germline CDR1 is SEHNR and CDR2 FQNEAQ (reference sequence). The ends were cut back, 5 bases at V and 2 bases at J, with 14 bases in the middle. Sequencing was performed with immunoSEQ multiplex PCR; in TCRdb, only in-frame clones are kept and a portion is missing. Of about 140,000 clones listed, around 93% are singletons. The origin of this receptor is an adult in good health. This chain joins TRBV7-9 and TRBJ2-3; D uncertain. This specimen consisted of peripheral blood, obtained on day 0 of AZD1222 vaccination. CDR3 nucleotides: TGTGCCAGCAGCGGAGACGTTTCCTTCACAGATACGCAGTATTTT. Protein sequence: CASSGDVSFTDTQYF.